The present T cell receptor (beta chain) was sequenced within a study of T cells after yellow fever vaccination. In the study overall: Researchers used SMART-Seq v4 Ultra Low Input to prepare fractions that had low cell numbers.

The table lists this clonotype with many counts. As yet, its antigen is unknown. Whole-study findings and limits: Abundant clonotypes from the bulk population could have been carried over as contaminants into FACS-sorted repertoires. At less than 97% for CD4 and almost 90% for CD8, most primary-vaccination clones showed up again after the booster.

V lost 6 bases and J lost 0, with 11 bases in between. Germline values: CDR1 SGHTA, CDR2 FQGNSA. The CDR3 consists of 15 residues. Synthesis of TCR cDNA relied on 5'RACE template switching, which attached a universal primer site and UMIs. TCRdb fed the 5' RACE reads into MiXCR, producing one record per CDR3 protein. The table includes about 320,000 distinct CDR3 sequences, 4% to 5.5% detected once. This TCR came from a man younger than 35 who received the YFV17D yellow fever vaccine. Sequenced material: PBMCs, taken 15 days after the yellow fever booster vaccination. The rearrangement links TRBV7-2 to TRBJ2-2; D is unresolved. CDR3 loop: CASRVARTNTGELFF. DNA for the CDR3: TGTGCCAGCAGGGTTGCGCGGACGAACACCGGGGAGCTGTTTTTT.